The 32 T cell receptor beta chains given below trace back to one sample, sequenced in a study of shared clonotypes between healthy human individuals. Clones were read by immunoSEQ multiplex PCR, and TCRdb kept only the in-frame ones, dropping some. The sample holds roughly 2 million clones, 95% seen once. Sample: naive CD4+ T cells sorted from blood. Subset defined: CD45RA+ positively selected. The source is a man aged 18 to 35 in good health.

J is TRBJ1-5 and V is TRBV6-6; D may be TRBD1 (5 bases). Germline loops: CDR1 MNHNY, CDR2 SVGAGI (reference sequence). This CDR3 has 15 amino acids. The ends were cut back, 7 bases at V and 0 bases at J, with 13 bases in the middle. The CDR3 reads CASNRGGYSNQPQHF. The DNA for the CDR3 is TGTGCCAGCAACCGGGGCGGGTATAGCAATCAGCCCCAGCATTTT.

This clone occurred a few times. The chain combines TRBV10-3 with TRBJ1-6; tentatively, D is TRBD1 (5 bases). V was trimmed by 6 bases and J by 8 bases, leaving 11 bases between them. This CDR3 contains 13 residues. The V gene's germline CDR1 is ENHRY and CDR2 SYGVKD. The CDR3 DNA reads as TGTGCCATCAGGCAGGGTCCGGATTCACCCCTCCACTTT. Amino acids: CAIRQGPDSPLHF.

This chain's CDR3 is CASSLFGTQSSYEQYF. The CDR3 coding sequence is TGTGCCAGCAGTTTATTTGGGACACAGAGCTCCTACGAGCAGTACTTC. The V call is TRBV28, the J call TRBJ2-7; D may be TRBD1 (6 bases). Trimming took off 1 base at V and 0 bases at J, with 13 bases between the two ends. CDR3 length equals 16 residues. Germline values: CDR1 MDHEN, CDR2 SYDVKM.

The chain employs TRBV29-1 and TRBJ1-2; weak D call: TRBD1 (6 bases). This CDR3 is built from 15 residues. Germline values: CDR1 SQVTM, CDR2 ANQGSEA. Trimming cost V 1 base and J 4 bases, with 16 bases left between them. The CDR3 nucleotides are TGCAGCGTTGAAGTCCCCGGGGGCTCGGGCTATGGCTACACCTTC. Amino acid sequence: CSVEVPGGSGYGYTF.

Of note for this clone: In the same sample, other DNA sequences code for this CDR3. The V call is TRBV4-3, the J call TRBJ2-5, with TRBD1 matching 7 bases. This CDR3 spans 15 amino acids. J gave up 2 bases and V 0 bases, and 3 bases lay outside the gene matches. Germline loops: CDR1 LGHNA, CDR2 YSLEER. The chain's CDR3 is CASSQEGTVQETQYF. CDR3 nucleotides: TGCGCCAGCAGCCAAGAGGGGACAGTTCAAGAGACCCAGTACTTC.

V is TRBV19 and J is TRBJ1-6, with D uncertain. V lost 5 bases and J lost 11, with 13 bases in between. Per the germline V gene, CDR1 is LNHDA and CDR2 is SQIVND (reference sequence). The CDR3 is made up of 13 amino acids. The CDR3 here is CASSGVVWAPLHF. The CDR3 coding sequence is TGTGCCAGTAGTGGTGTCGTATGGGCACCCCTCCACTTT. Full variable domain (missing parts from reference TRBV19 and TRBJ1-6): DGGITQSPKYLFRKEGQNVTLSCEQNLNHDAMYWYRQDPGQGLRLIYYSQIVNDFQKGDIAEGYSVSREKKESFPLTVTSAQKNPTAFYLCASSGVVWAPLHFGNGTRLTVT.

A note on this clone: This sample includes further DNA sequences coding for the same CDR3. The chain uses TRBV10-3 and TRBJ2-3, with 9 bases matching TRBD1. Per germline, CDR1 ENHRY and CDR2 SYGVKD. The CDR3 spans 15 residues. Germline trimming cut 4 bases from V and 3 bases from J; bases unmatched to any gene: 5. The CDR3 here is CAISGPGQGTDTQYF. DNA for the CDR3: TGTGCCATCAGTGGACCGGGACAGGGAACAGATACGCAGTATTTT.

As concerns this clone: This CDR3 is also generated by other DNA sequences in the sample. The chain uses TRBV30 and TRBJ2-5; 10 bases map to TRBD2. Per germline, CDR1 GTSNPN and CDR2 SVGIG (reference sequence). The CDR3 length is 14 residues. V shed 3 bases and J 5 bases; nucleotides not matched to a gene: 6. CDR3 in DNA: TGTGCCTGGAGCTCTAGCGGGAGAGGGGAGACCCAGTACTTC. Its translation is CAWSSSGRGETQYF.

The rearrangement uses TRBV5-1 and TRBJ2-5; 11 bases line up with TRBD2. CDR3 size: 15 residues. From germline, CDR1 is SGHRS and CDR2 YFSETQ. V trimming: 7 bases; J trimming: 1 base; junction bases outside the gene matches: 6. The CDR3 loop reads CASSRLAGFQETQYF. As DNA, the CDR3 is TGCGCCAGCTCAAGACTAGCGGGGTTCCAAGAGACCCAGTACTTC.

This clone was observed a few times. The V and J genes are TRBV7-9 and TRBJ1-6; 7 nucleotides align to TRBD1. Germline assignment: CDR1 SEHNR and CDR2 FQNEAQ (reference sequence). The CDR3 length is 16 residues. The junction had 6 bases not matched to a gene; V was cut back by 2 bases and J by 5 bases. The CDR3 protein is CASSLRGQNDNSPLHF. CDR3 coding DNA: TGTGCCAGCAGCTTAAGGGGACAGAACGATAATTCACCCCTCCACTTT. Together with reference TRBV7-9 and TRBJ1-6, the CDR3 gives the full variable domain: DTGVSQNPRHKITKRGQNVTFRCDPISEHNRLYWYRQTLGQGPEFLTYFQNEAQLEKSRLLSDRFSAERPKGSFSTLEIQRTEQGDSAMYLCASSLRGQNDNSPLHFGNGTRLTVT.

This clone has a single count. V usage is TRBV11-2 and J usage is TRBJ2-3; TRBD1 might be the D (6 bases). The length of the CDR3 is 16 residues. Trimming took off 7 bases at V and 1 base at J, with 18 bases between the two ends. Germline CDR1 is SGHAT and CDR2 is FQNNGV. CDR3: CASNSAETGRTDTQYF. The CDR3 bases are TGTGCCAGCAACTCCGCTGAGACAGGACGCACAGATACGCAGTATTTT.

The rearrangement joins TRBV10-1 to TRBJ2-7; TRBD1 matches at 8 bases. V shed 9 bases and J 1 base; nucleotides not matched to a gene: 5. The CDR3 loop spans 13 amino acids. Germline assignment: CDR1 WNHNN and CDR2 SYGVQD (reference sequence). CDR3: CARRQGPSYEQYF. Written as DNA, the CDR3 is TGCGCCAGGAGACAGGGGCCTTCCTACGAGCAGTACTTC.

J is TRBJ2-7 and V is TRBV5-1; D gene unclear. This CDR3 region has 12 residues. Trimming took off 4 bases at V and 6 bases at J, with 11 bases between the two ends. Germline CDR1 SGHRS, CDR2 YFSETQ. The CDR3 DNA sequence: TGCGCCAGCAGCCCCCCGTCCACCGAGCAGTACTTC. It codes for CASSPPSTEQYF.

The chain uses TRBV7-2 and TRBJ2-7, with TRBD1 matching over 7 bases. Looked up from germline, CDR1 is SGHTA and CDR2 is FQGNSA. V lost 6 bases, J lost 0 bases, and 8 bases stayed unmatched. This CDR3 is 15 amino acids long. CDR3 sequence (DNA): TGTGCCAGCAGGAAAACAGGGGTGCTCTCCTACGAGCAGTACTTC. Translation gives CASRKTGVLSYEQYF.

The rearrangement joins TRBV19 to TRBJ1-6, with 9 positions matching TRBD1. The J segment lost 7 bases and the V segment lost 4 bases, leaving 11 bases of the junction unmatched. This CDR3 contains 17 residues. Germline CDR1 and CDR2: LNHDA and SQIVND (reference sequence). CDR3 in amino acids: CASSTVTGTGRNSPLHF. As DNA, the CDR3 is TGTGCCAGTAGTACTGTTACCGGGACAGGGAGGAATTCACCCCTCCACTTT. The entire variable domain, with the rest obtained from reference TRBV19 and TRBJ1-6, is as follows: DGGITQSPKYLFRKEGQNVTLSCEQNLNHDAMYWYRQDPGQGLRLIYYSQIVNDFQKGDIAEGYSVSREKKESFPLTVTSAQKNPTAFYLCASSTVTGTGRNSPLHFGNGTRLTVT.

Comments on this clone: Other DNA sequences in this specimen translate into the identical CDR3. The CDR3 nucleotides read TGTGCCTGGAGTTCCAGTTACGAGCAGTACTTC. It is translated as CAWSSSYEQYF. The chain couples TRBV30 to TRBJ2-7; D unclear. This CDR3 comprises 11 residues. In germline, CDR1 is GTSNPN, CDR2 SVGIG (reference sequence). With 2 bases removed from V and 4 bases from J, the gap between germline ends came to 6 bases.

The CDR3 region is CASSPQGTEVTEAFF. The DNA for the CDR3 is TGTGCCAGCTCACCACAGGGGACCGAGGTCACTGAAGCTTTCTTT. The gene calls are TRBV18 and TRBJ1-1, with D possibly being TRBD1 (5 bases). CDR1 and CDR2 (germline): KGHSH, LQKENI. Trimming pared 1 base from V and 4 bases from J, leaving 13 bases between. The CDR3 runs 15 residues.

The chain has TRBV28 and TRBJ1-4, with a possible D match to TRBD1 (5 bases). The CDR3 contains 17 residues. Germline CDR1 and CDR2: MDHEN and SYDVKM. The V end lost 5 bases, the J end lost 0 bases, and 16 bases lay between the germline ends. In nucleotides, the CDR3 is TGTGCCAGCAGTCAAACCCGCCCGGGGGCAACTAATGAAAAACTGTTTTTT. Residues: CASSQTRPGATNEKLFF.

V and J are TRBV30 and TRBJ2-4; TRBD2 is a possible D gene (5 bases). Germline CDR1 is GTSNPN and CDR2 is SVGIG (reference sequence). Trimming pared 2 bases from V and 4 bases from J, leaving 12 bases between. The CDR3 has 14 amino acids. In nucleotides, the CDR3 is TGTGCCTGGAGTCAGGTTCGGGGAAAAAACATTCAGTACTTC. Translation gives CAWSQVRGKNIQYF.

The chain recombines TRBV9 with TRBJ2-6; tentatively, D is TRBD1 (5 bases). Germline V gene data show CDR1 as SGDLS and CDR2 as YYNGEE. CDR3 length equals 16 residues. V was clipped by 0 bases and J by 2 bases, with 9 bases between them. The CDR3 here is CASSVDDRPGANVLTF. DNA for the CDR3: TGTGCCAGCAGCGTAGACGACAGACCTGGGGCCAACGTCCTGACTTTC.

This clone has just one count. The rearrangement links TRBV6-5 to TRBJ1-4, with D possibly being TRBD1 (6 bases). Trimming took 6 bases from V and 5 from J, leaving 10 bases between them. The CDR3 is 13 amino acids. CDR1 and CDR2 (germline): MNHEY, SVGAGI. In nucleotides, the CDR3 is TGTGCCAGCAGAGAACAGGGAAATGAAAAACTGTTTTTT. Protein: CASREQGNEKLFF.

This rearrangement joins TRBV30 to TRBJ1-1; tentatively, D is TRBD1 (6 bases). Germline values: CDR1 GTSNPN, CDR2 SVGIG (reference sequence). The V gene lost 2 bases and the J gene lost 0 bases, with 10 bases spanning the gap. CDR3 length: 14 amino acids. The CDR3 sequence: CAWSPGQMNTEAFF. CDR3 DNA sequence: TGTGCCTGGAGTCCCGGACAGATGAACACTGAAGCTTTCTTT. The whole variable domain, filled in from reference TRBV30 and TRBJ1-1, reads SQTIHQWPATLVQPVGSPLSLECTVEGTSNPNLYWYRQAAGRGLQLLFYSVGIGQISSEVPQNLSASRPQDRQFILSSKKLLLSDSGFYLCAWSPGQMNTEAFFGQGTRLTVV.

V usage is TRBV30 and J usage is TRBJ2-5; 13 positions agree with TRBD2. The CDR3 totals 16 residues. The germline V gene encodes CDR1 GTSNPN and CDR2 SVGIG (reference sequence). The junction had 8 bases not matched to a gene; V was cut back by 3 bases and J by 4 bases. CDR3 bases: TGTGCCTGGAGGGGACTAGCGGGGCTCAGTGGAGAGACCCAGTACTTC. This gives the protein CAWRGLAGLSGETQYF.

A single count supports this clone. The V and J genes are TRBV11-2 and TRBJ2-1, with 9 bases fitting TRBD2. Trimming cost V 1 base and J 6 bases; bases outside gene matches: 4. The CDR3 has 15 amino acids. The germline V gene has CDR1 SGHAT and CDR2 FQNNGV. The CDR3 is CASSLGASGANEQFF. CDR3 in DNA: TGTGCCAGCAGCTTAGGGGCTAGCGGGGCCAATGAGCAGTTCTTC.

This clone was seen a handful of times. The gene calls are TRBV4-1 and TRBJ1-5; perhaps TRBD1 as D (5 bases). This CDR3 has 16 amino acids. V was shortened by 4 bases and J by 0 bases, with 13 bases between the two germline ends. Germline values: CDR1 MGHRA, CDR2 YSYEKL. This chain's CDR3 is CASSRGEGGSNQPQHF. The CDR3 DNA is TGCGCCAGCAGCCGGGGCGAGGGTGGTAGCAATCAGCCCCAGCATTTT.

With respect to this clone: A read error may account for a junction end that differs from germline. Here the CDR3 reads CASSRGSLDEQFF. In DNA, the CDR3 is TGTGCTAGCAGCCGGGGCTCTTTAGATGAGCAGTTCTTC. The V call is TRBV7-7, the J call TRBJ2-1; perhaps D is TRBD1 or TRBD2 (5 bases each). The CDR3 has 13 amino acids. Germline V gene sequence: CDR1 SSHAT, CDR2 FNYEAQ (reference sequence). Full variable domain (outside the CDR3, taken from reference TRBV7-7 and TRBJ2-1): GAGVSQSPRYKVTKRGQDVTLRCDPISSHATLYWYQQALGQGPEFLTYFNYEAQPDKSGLPSDRFSAERPEGSISTLTIQRTEQRDSAMYRCASSRGSLDEQFFGPGTRLTVL.

DNA for the CDR3: TGTGCCAGCAGGGGGACTATCCTTACCTACGAGCAGTACTTC. This encodes CASRGTILTYEQYF. V and J are TRBV2 and TRBJ2-7, with 7 nucleotides matching TRBD2. Germline-derived CDR1 and CDR2 are SNHLY and FYNNEI. The CDR3 is 14 amino acids. Trimming cost V 6 bases and J 2 bases; bases outside gene matches: 7.

CDR3 sequence reads: CASSQDSQGVSYEQYF. CDR3 DNA sequence: TGCGCCAGCAGCCAAGATTCACAGGGTGTCTCCTACGAGCAGTACTTC. The V call is TRBV4-1, the J call TRBJ2-7, with D maybe TRBD1 (6 bases). V lost 0 bases and J lost 0, with 12 bases in between. Germline V gene sequence: CDR1 MGHRA, CDR2 YSYEKL. This CDR3 comprises 16 residues.

This clone was seen a handful of times. This rearrangement joins TRBV5-6 to TRBJ2-5; 7 nucleotides agree with TRBD1. Trimming removed 2 bases from V and 2 bases from J; junction bases left unmatched: 12. The CDR3 is made up of 17 amino acids. Per the germline V gene, CDR1 is SGHDT and CDR2 is YYEEEE. CDR3 sequence: CASSFKRFADRQETQYF. As DNA, the CDR3 is TGTGCCAGCAGCTTTAAACGGTTTGCGGACAGGCAAGAGACCCAGTACTTC.

Worth noting for this clone: Other DNA variants within this sample encode the same CDR3. The genes are TRBV18 and TRBJ2-3; D unresolved. The CDR3 consists of 13 residues. The germline V gene encodes CDR1 KGHSH and CDR2 LQKENI. V lost 0 bases to trimming and J lost 2 bases, with 3 bases between them. The CDR3 protein is CASSPPNTDTQYF. CDR3 sequence (DNA): TGTGCCAGCTCACCACCGAACACAGATACGCAGTATTTT.

The rearrangement links TRBV4-3 to TRBJ2-3, with 7 nucleotides matching TRBD2. There are 16 residues in the CDR3. In germline, CDR1 is LGHNA, CDR2 YSLEER. Losses at the gene ends were 0 bases for V and 4 bases for J; bases not matched to a gene: 7. The CDR3 bases are TGCGCCAGCAGCCAAGATCCGGGGAGGGAACCAGATACGCAGTATTTT. Amino acid sequence: CASSQDPGREPDTQYF.

The rearrangement joins TRBV18 to TRBJ1-2, with D possibly TRBD1 on 5 matching bases. The CDR3 totals 14 residues. V lost 0 bases, J lost 4 bases, and 9 bases lay in between. Germline values: CDR1 KGHSH, CDR2 LQKENI. The CDR3: CASSPPAGTYGYTF. CDR3 nucleotides: TGTGCCAGCTCACCACCGGCAGGGACCTATGGCTACACCTTC.